Reported below is one T cell receptor (beta chain). The data derive from a study of Ad26.COV2.S vaccination and SARS-CoV-2 variants. CDR3 length equals 14 residues. Method: immunoSEQ multiplex PCR; TCRdb's copy keeps in-frame clones and lacks some. The profile shows about half a million clones, 80% to 90% of them singletons. Treatment indicated: around 19 received Ad26.COV2.S at low or high dose, single or two shots; about 5 received placebo; per-sample allocation not given. All samples were drawn on day 63, counting from the first vaccine or placebo injection. SARS-CoV-2 spike from the Wuhan strain was encoded by the vaccine, an Ad26 vector.

The specimen comprised peripheral blood, sampled in a trial of Ad26.COV2.S vaccine versus placebo. The chain has TRBV21-1 and TRBJ1-4. TRBV21-1 is flagged as a pseudogene. The sequence came from a person between 18 and 65 years old who received the Ad26.COV2.S COVID-19 vaccine or a placebo. The CDR3 loop is CASSKVPGREKLFF. The CDR3 bases are TGTGCCAGCAGCAAAGTCCCGGGGAGGGAAAAACTGTTTTTT.